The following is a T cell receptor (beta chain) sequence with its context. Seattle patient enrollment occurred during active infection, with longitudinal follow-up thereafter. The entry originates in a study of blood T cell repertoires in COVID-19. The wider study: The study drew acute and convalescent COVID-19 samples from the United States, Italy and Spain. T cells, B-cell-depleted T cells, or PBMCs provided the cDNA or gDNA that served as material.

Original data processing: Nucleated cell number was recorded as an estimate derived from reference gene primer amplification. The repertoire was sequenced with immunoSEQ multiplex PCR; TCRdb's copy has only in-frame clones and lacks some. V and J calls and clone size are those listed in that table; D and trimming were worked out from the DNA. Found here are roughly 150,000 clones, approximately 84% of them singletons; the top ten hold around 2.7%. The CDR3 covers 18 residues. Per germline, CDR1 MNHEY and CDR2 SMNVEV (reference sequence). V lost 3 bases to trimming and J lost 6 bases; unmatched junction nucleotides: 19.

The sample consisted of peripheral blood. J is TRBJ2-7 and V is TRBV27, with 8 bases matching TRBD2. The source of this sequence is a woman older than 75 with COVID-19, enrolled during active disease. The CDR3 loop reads CASSFLSSGTSGFSEQYF. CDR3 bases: TGTGCCAGCAGTTTCTTATCCTCCGGGACTAGTGGTTTCTCCGAGCAGTACTTC.